This T cell receptor beta chain appears in the sequencing data of a study of vaccination effects on CD4 cells after COVID-19. The study's findings and limits: In the late period after vaccination, infection- and vaccine-induced clones contracted markedly. Sampling in the study covered few convalescent patients and included no early post-infection timepoints. Common cold coronaviruses were cross-recognized by only 1 of 255 vaccine-induced clones in healthy vaccinees.

In the ViraFEST assay, antigen-specific CD4+ clonotypes were identified by expansion after peptide-pool stimulation. Isolation of CD4+ T cells took place after less than twelve days of culture. Nobody among the vaccine recipients had prior SARS-CoV-2 infection (nucleocapsid antibodies were negative). PBMC were cultured at around 2 million per well with about 10 IU/ml IL-2 and around 9 ug/ml peptides. The assay was immunoSEQ multiplex PCR, and TCRdb's table has in-frame clones only and misses some. This sample has approximately 74,000 clones; roughly 79% occur once, and the top ten carry over 2.5%. Remarks on this clone: No antigen is known for it.

This clonotype originated in a human donor who received a COVID-19 vaccine. Specimen: CD4+ T cells from PBMCs cultured with HCoV-NL63 spike peptides, collected before COVID-19 vaccination.

CDR3 sequence (DNA): TGTGCCAGCAGACCTAGCACAGGTGGCTGGTCACCCCTCCACTTT. It translates to CASRPSTGGWSPLHF. The chain couples TRBV2 to TRBJ1-6; maybe TRBD1 (5 bases). V lost 6 bases to trimming and J lost 10 bases, with 19 bases between them. Germline V CDR1 and CDR2: SNHLY, FYNNEI. This CDR3 has 15 amino acids.